The T cell receptor (beta chain) under discussion was sequenced for a study of CD8+ T cells in alopecia areata. Study-level results: Among the top 100, expanded CD8+ clones, as well as scalp clonality, were significantly decreased by tofacitinib.

Germline V gene sequence: CDR1 SNHLY, CDR2 FYNNEI. There are 13 residues in the CDR3. V lost 8 bases and J 0 bases, leaving 10 bases between the germline ends. As to this clone: Its target is not known.

Extracted RNA was reverse transcribed, and the resulting cDNA served as sequencing template. The table came from immunoSEQ multiplex PCR; TCRdb's copy has only in-frame clones and leaves some out. Of approximately 100,000 clones listed, approximately 90% are singletons. Noted treatment: oral pan-JAK inhibitor, 5-10 mg twice daily. Sequences were derived from CD8+ T cells sorted from blood, sampled between weeks 30 and 35, from a patient treated with tofacitinib. This chain links TRBV2 with TRBJ1-2; tentatively, D is TRBD1 (6 bases). The sequence was obtained from a human donor with alopecia areata. The CDR3 region has the DNA TGTGCCAGCGGGGACACCTCTAACTATGGCTACACCTTC. Residues: CASGDTSNYGYTF.